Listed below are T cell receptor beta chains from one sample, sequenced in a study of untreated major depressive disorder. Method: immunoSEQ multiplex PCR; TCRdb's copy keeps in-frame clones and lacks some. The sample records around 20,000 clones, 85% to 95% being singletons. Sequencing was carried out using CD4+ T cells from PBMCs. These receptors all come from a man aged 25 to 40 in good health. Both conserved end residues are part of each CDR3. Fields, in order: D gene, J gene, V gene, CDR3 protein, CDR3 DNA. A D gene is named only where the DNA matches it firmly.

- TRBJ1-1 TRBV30 CAWSLDGIRTEAFF TGTGCCTGGAGTTTGGACGGGATAAGGACTGAAGCTTTCTTT
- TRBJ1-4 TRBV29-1 CSVADTRELFF TGCAGCGTCGCGGACACTAGGGAACTGTTTTTT
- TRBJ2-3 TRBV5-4 CASSPPGGRTDTQYF TGTGCCAGCAGCCCCCCAGGGGGGCGCACAGATACGCAGTATTTT
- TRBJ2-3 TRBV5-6 CASTSKRVSTDTQYF TGTGCCAGCACAAGCAAGCGGGTTTCCACAGATACGCAGTATTTT
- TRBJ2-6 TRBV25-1 CASTPGGLGSGANVLTF TGTGCCAGCACTCCAGGAGGGCTAGGTTCTGGGGCCAACGTCCTGACTTTC
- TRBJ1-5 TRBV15 CATSREGDGPQHF TGTGCCACCAGCAGAGAAGGGGATGGGCCCCAGCATTTT
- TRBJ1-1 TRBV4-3 CASSQDTQTSRNTEAFF TGCGCCAGCAGCCAAGATACGCAGACCTCCCGGAACACTGAAGCTTTCTTT
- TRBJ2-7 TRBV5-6 CASSPYGYEQYF TGTGCCAGCAGCCCCTATGGCTACGAGCAGTACTTC
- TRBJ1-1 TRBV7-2 CASSSLGGNTEAFF TGTGCCAGCAGCTCCCTGGGGGGGAACACTGAAGCTTTCTTT
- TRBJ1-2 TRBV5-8 CASTLGFRGINYGYTF TGTGCCAGCACCCTGGGGTTTAGGGGAATAAACTATGGCTACACCTTC